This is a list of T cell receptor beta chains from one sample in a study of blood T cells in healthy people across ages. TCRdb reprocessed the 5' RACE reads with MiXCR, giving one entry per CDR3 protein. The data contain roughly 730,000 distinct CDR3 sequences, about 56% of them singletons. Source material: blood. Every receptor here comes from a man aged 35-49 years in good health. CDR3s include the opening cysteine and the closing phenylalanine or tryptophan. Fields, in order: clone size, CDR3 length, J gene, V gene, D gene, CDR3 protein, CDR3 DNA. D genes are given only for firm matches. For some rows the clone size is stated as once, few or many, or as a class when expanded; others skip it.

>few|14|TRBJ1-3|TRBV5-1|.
CASSLQVEGNTIYF
TGCGCCAGCAGCTTACAGGTTGAAGGAAACACCATATATTTT
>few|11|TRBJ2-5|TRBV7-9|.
CASTTSGGQYF
TGTGCCAGCACTACCTCAGGTGGGCAGTACTTC
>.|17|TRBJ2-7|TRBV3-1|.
CASSQSRPGHPSYEQYF
TGTGCCAGCAGCCAAAGCCGACCTGGACACCCTTCTTACGAGCAGTACTTC
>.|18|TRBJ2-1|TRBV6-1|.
CASSPAGIGAGRGGEQFF
TGTGCCAGCAGTCCGGCCGGAATCGGGGCAGGCCGAGGGGGTGAGCAGTTCTTC
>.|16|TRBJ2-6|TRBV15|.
CATSRGSLGSSNVLTF
TGTGCCACCAGCAGAGGTAGCCTGGGATCCAGCAACGTCCTGACTTTC
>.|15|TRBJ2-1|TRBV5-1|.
CASSPEQRVYNEQFF
TGCGCCAGCAGCCCCGAACAGCGCGTGTACAATGAGCAGTTCTTC
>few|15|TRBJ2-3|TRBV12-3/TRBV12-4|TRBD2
CASSLLLADTDTQYF
TGTGCCAGCAGTTTACTGCTAGCGGACACAGATACGCAGTATTTT
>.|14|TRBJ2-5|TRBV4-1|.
CASSQDQSGPTQYF
TGCGCCAGCAGCCAAGATCAAAGCGGCCCGACCCAGTACTTC
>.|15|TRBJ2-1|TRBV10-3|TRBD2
CAISESQRGGREQFF
TGTGCCATCAGTGAGTCTCAGCGGGGGGGCCGCGAGCAGTTCTTC
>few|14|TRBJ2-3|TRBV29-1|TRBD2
CSSPREGLTDTQYF
TGCAGCTCCCCCAGGGAGGGGCTTACAGATACGCAGTATTTT
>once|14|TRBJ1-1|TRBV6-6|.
CASSHNFANTEAFF
TGTGCCAGCAGTCACAATTTCGCGAACACTGAAGCTTTCTTT
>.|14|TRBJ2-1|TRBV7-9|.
CASSPPGANNEQFF
TGTGCCAGCAGCCCGCCGGGAGCCAACAATGAGCAGTTCTTC
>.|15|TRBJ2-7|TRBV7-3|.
CASSFSLRSYNEQYF
TGTGCCAGCAGCTTTTCCTTGCGGTCCTACAATGAGCAGTACTTC
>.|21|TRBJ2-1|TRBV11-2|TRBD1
CASNSPLPGQGHVGSYNEQFF
TGTGCCAGCAACTCCCCACTACCGGGACAGGGGCATGTGGGGTCCTACAATGAGCAGTTCTTC
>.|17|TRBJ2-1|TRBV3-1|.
CTSSFRVGGRYQETQFF
TGTACCAGCAGCTTTCGGGTGGGAGGAAGATACCAAGAGACCCAGTTCTTC
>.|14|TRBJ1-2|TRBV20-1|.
CSAPAAPSNYGYTF
TGCAGTGCCCCTGCGGCCCCTTCTAACTATGGCTACACCTTC
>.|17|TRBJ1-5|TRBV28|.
CASRRPWTAISNQPQHF
TGTGCCAGCAGGCGCCCCTGGACGGCTATAAGCAATCAGCCCCAGCATTTT
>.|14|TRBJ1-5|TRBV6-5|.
CASSYTPGSLPQHF
TGTGCCAGCAGTTACACCCCAGGCTCGTTGCCCCAGCATTTT
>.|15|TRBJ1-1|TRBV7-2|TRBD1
CASSSYRGTNTEAFF
TGTGCCAGCAGCTCATACAGGGGTACGAACACTGAAGCTTTCTTT
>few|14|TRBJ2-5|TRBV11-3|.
CASNGRGYQETQYF
TGTGCCAGCAACGGCAGGGGTTACCAAGAGACCCAGTACTTC
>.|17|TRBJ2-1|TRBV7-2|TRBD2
CASSLWELAGPYNEQFF
TGTGCCAGCAGCTTATGGGAACTAGCGGGACCCTACAATGAGCAGTTCTTC
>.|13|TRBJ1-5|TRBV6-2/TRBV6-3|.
CASSGSAGRWQHF
TGTGCCAGCAGTGGCTCGGCGGGCCGATGGCAGCATTTT
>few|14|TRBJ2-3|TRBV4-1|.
CASSLWGPADTQYF
TGCGCCAGCAGCCTGTGGGGTCCCGCAGATACGCAGTATTTT
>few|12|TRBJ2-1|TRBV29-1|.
CSVSGGYNEQFF
TGCAGCGTGAGCGGTGGCTACAATGAGCAGTTCTTC
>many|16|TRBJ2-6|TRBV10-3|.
CAISESGFSGANVLTF
TGTGCCATCAGTGAGTCGGGGTTTTCTGGGGCCAACGTCCTGACTTTC
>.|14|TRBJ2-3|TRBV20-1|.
CSARDRPAIRTQYF
TGCAGTGCTAGAGATCGGCCCGCAATTCGTACGCAGTATTTT
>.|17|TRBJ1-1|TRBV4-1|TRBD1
CASSQAGDREVGTEAFF
TGCGCCAGCAGCCAAGCGGGGGACAGGGAAGTGGGCACTGAAGCTTTCTTT
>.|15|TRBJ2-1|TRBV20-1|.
CSARDLSGNYNEQFF
TGCAGTGCTAGAGATCTTAGCGGCAATTACAATGAGCAGTTCTTC
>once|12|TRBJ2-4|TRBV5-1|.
CASSLDRDIQYF
TGCGCCAGCAGCTTGGATCGGGACATTCAGTACTTC
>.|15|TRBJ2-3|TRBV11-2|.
CASSLDRRQPDTQYF
TGTGCCAGCAGCTTAGATAGGCGACAGCCAGATACGCAGTATTTT
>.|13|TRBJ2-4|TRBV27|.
CASRGGTKNIQYF
TGTGCCAGCCGTGGGGGTACCAAAAACATTCAGTACTTC
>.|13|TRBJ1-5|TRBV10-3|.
CAISPGVGQPQHF
TGTGCCATCAGTCCAGGGGTGGGTCAGCCCCAGCATTTT
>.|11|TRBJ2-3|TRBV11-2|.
CASRVRDTQYF
TGTGCCAGCAGGGTAAGGGATACGCAGTATTTT
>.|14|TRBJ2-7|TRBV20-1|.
CSASRGTTAVEQYF
TGCAGTGCGTCCCGAGGGACCACCGCCGTCGAGCAGTACTTC
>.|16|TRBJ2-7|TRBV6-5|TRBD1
CASSYAGTGIFDEQYF
TGTGCCAGCAGTTACGCGGGGACAGGGATTTTCGACGAGCAGTACTTC
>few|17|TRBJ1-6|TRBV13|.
CASSLQRLGAVNSPLHF
TGTGCCAGCAGCTTACAGCGGTTGGGGGCCGTAAATTCACCCCTCCACTTT
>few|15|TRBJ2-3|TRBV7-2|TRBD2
CASSTRLADTDTQYF
TGTGCCAGCAGCACCCGACTAGCGGACACAGATACGCAGTATTTT
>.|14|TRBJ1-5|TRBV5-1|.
CASSPGREDQPQHF
TGCGCCAGCAGCCCGGGACGTGAGGATCAGCCCCAGCATTTT
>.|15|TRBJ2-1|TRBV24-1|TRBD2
CATRSGTSGRNEQFF
TGTGCCACCCGATCAGGGACTAGCGGGAGGAATGAGCAGTTCTTC
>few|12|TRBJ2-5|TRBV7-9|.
CASSFYPWEQYF
TGTGCCAGCAGCTTCTACCCTTGGGAGCAGTACTTC
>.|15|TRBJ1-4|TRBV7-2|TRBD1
CASSRRTGSGEKLFF
TGTGCCAGCAGCCGCCGGACAGGGAGTGGGGAAAAACTGTTTTTT
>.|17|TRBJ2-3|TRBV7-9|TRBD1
CASSPPRQGVGTDTQYF
TGTGCCAGCAGCCCGCCGAGACAGGGGGTGGGGACAGATACGCAGTATTTT
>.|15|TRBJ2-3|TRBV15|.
CATRGRGENTDTQYF
TGTGCCACACGAGGCAGGGGGGAAAACACAGATACGCAGTATTTT
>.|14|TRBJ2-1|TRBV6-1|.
CASSERVGYNEQFF
TGTGCCAGCAGTGAACGAGTTGGGTACAATGAGCAGTTCTTC
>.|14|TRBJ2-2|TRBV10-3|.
CAIPGSELPGELFF
TGTGCCATCCCCGGTTCGGAGCTCCCCGGGGAGCTGTTTTTT
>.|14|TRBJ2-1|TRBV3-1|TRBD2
CASSLTSGGPEQFF
TGTGCCAGCAGCCTAACTAGCGGGGGGCCTGAGCAGTTCTTC
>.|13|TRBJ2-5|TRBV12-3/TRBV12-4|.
CASSFRDRETQYF
TGTGCCAGCAGTTTTAGGGACCGAGAGACCCAGTACTTC
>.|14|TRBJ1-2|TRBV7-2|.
CASSLAAGSYGYTF
TGTGCCAGCAGCTTAGCGGCAGGCTCCTATGGCTACACCTTC
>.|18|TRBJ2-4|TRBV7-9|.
CASSSPHRSRWSKNIQYF
TGTGCCAGCAGCTCACCACACAGGTCCCGCTGGTCCAAAAACATTCAGTACTTC